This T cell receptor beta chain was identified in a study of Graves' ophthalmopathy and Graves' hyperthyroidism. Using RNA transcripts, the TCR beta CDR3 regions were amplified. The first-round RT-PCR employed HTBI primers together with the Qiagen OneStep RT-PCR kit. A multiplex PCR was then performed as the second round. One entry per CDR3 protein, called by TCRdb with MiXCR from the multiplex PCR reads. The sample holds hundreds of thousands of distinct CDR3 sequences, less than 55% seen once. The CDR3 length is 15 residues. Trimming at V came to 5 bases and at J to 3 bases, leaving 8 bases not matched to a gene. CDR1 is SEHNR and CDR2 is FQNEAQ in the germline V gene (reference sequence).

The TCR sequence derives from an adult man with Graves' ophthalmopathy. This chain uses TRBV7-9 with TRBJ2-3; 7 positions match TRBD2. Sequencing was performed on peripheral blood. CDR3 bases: TGTGCCAGCAGCGGAGATGGGGGGGGAACAGATACGCAGTATTTT. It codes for CASSGDGGGTDTQYF.